This T cell receptor (beta chain) originates from a study of T cells in localized non-small cell lung cancer. Some clones are missing from TCRdb's copy, which holds only in-frame ones; the method was immunoSEQ multiplex PCR. The sample lists 28,000 or so clones, 85% to 95% seen once, with around 4% in the top ten. The junction had 10 bases not matched to a gene; V was cut back by 3 bases and J by 2 bases. The germline gives CDR1 WSHSY, CDR2 SAAADI. The CDR3 has 18 amino acids. The chain recombines TRBV10-2 with TRBJ2-3; 11 positions agree with TRBD2. The specimen was peripheral blood, collected before any cancer treatment. The receptor was isolated from a female donor older than 55 with stage II squamous cell lung carcinoma. The CDR3 DNA follows: TGCGCCAGCAGTGACCGATCGGGACTAGCGGAAAACACAGATACGCAGTATTTT. Translating gives CASSDRSGLAENTDTQYF.